These 26 T cell receptor beta chains came from one sample sequenced in a study of T cells in Graves' hyperthyroidism and ophthalmopathy. Template material for amplifying TCR beta CDR3 regions consisted of RNA transcripts. HTBI primers were used for first-round RT-PCR of the TCR CDR3. A single record per CDR3 protein comes from TCRdb applying MiXCR to the multiplex PCR reads. The repertoire holds 350,000 to 400,000 distinct CDR3 sequences, with approximately 19% as singletons. The sequencing sample was made of blood. The receptors here all came from a woman younger than 35 with Graves' hyperthyroidism.

Many counts were recorded for this clonotype. The V gene is TRBV4-1, the J gene TRBJ2-7; D is undetermined. Germline V gives CDR1 MGHRA, CDR2 YSYEKL. The CDR3 is made up of 18 amino acids. The V and J ends lost 0 bases and 0 bases respectively, with 18 bases between them. CDR3 protein: CASSQDSRRHPISYEQYF. CDR3 bases: TGCGCCAGCAGCCAAGATAGCAGAAGACACCCGATCTCCTACGAGCAGTACTTC.

This clonotype was observed at least ten times. V gene TRBV5-1 combines with J gene TRBJ2-7; a weak D match, TRBD1 (5 bases). The CDR3 totals 13 residues. CDR1 and CDR2 from the germline V gene are SGHRS and YFSETQ. Deletions cut 6 bases from V and 2 bases from J, with 12 bases between. The chain's CDR3 is CASTLAGTYEQYF. The CDR3 DNA reads TGCGCCAGCACTTTGGCAGGGACCTACGAGCAGTACTTC.

This clonotype was counted ten times or more. The rearrangement joins TRBV2 to TRBJ1-1, with D possibly TRBD1 on 5 matching bases. The CDR3 is made up of 14 amino acids. From germline, CDR1 is SNHLY and CDR2 FYNNEI. V lost 7 bases and J lost 1, with 13 bases in between. CDR3 region: CASTAGLWNTEAFF. The CDR3 DNA reads as TGTGCCAGCACGGCGGGACTCTGGAACACTGAAGCTTTCTTT.

The count of this clonotype is one. This chain uses TRBV6-2 or TRBV6-3 with TRBJ1-1, with TRBD1 identical over 9 bases. Trimming at V came to 5 bases and at J to 10 bases, leaving 8 bases not matched to a gene. CDR1 and CDR2 from the germline V gene are MNHEY and SVGEGT. The CDR3 totals 13 residues. CDR3 residues: CASSNGQGRRAFF. The CDR3 DNA reads as TGTGCCAGCAGTAACGGACAGGGGCGTAGAGCTTTCTTT.

This clonotype was counted ten times or more. This sequence joins TRBV12-3 or TRBV12-4 and TRBJ2-7; D may be TRBD1 (6 bases). This CDR3 has 13 amino acids. The V end lost 6 bases, the J end lost 5 bases, and 14 bases lay between the germline ends. DNA for the CDR3: TGTGCCAGCAGGTCACAGGGATTCAACGAGCAGTACTTC. It codes for CASRSQGFNEQYF.

The chain has TRBV2 and TRBJ1-2; D is unresolved. This CDR3 is built from 12 residues. CDR1 is SNHLY and CDR2 is FYNNEI in the germline V gene. V was shortened by 8 bases and J by 7 bases, with 14 bases between the two germline ends. The CDR3 loop is CASPTPDPGYTF. The CDR3 DNA reads as TGTGCCAGCCCCACCCCCGACCCTGGCTACACCTTC.

The chain has TRBV2 and TRBJ2-5; D unresolved. The CDR3 sequence is 13 residues long. Trimming shortened V by 6 bases and J by 4 bases, and 12 bases separated the two germline ends. The germline V gene encodes CDR1 SNHLY and CDR2 FYNNEI. The CDR3 sequence: CASSIVKRETQYF. In DNA, the CDR3 is TGTGCCAGCAGCATAGTTAAACGAGAGACCCAGTACTTC.

This clonotype was counted ten times or more. This chain links TRBV6-1 with TRBJ1-2; D unresolved. Trimming took 6 bases from V and 2 from J, leaving 7 bases between them. The germline V gene encodes CDR1 MNHNS and CDR2 SASEGT. The length of the CDR3 is 12 residues. The CDR3 loop is CASRDGNYGYTF. CDR3 DNA sequence: TGTGCCAGCAGGGACGGAAACTATGGCTACACCTTC.

This clonotype was observed at least ten times. The chain has TRBV20-1 and TRBJ2-7; possibly TRBD1 or TRBD2 for D (5 bases each). The V gene's germline CDR1 is DFQATT and CDR2 SNEGSKA (reference sequence). The V end was cut by 6 bases, the J end by 2 bases, with 14 bases between. The CDR3 runs 13 residues. The CDR3 DNA reads TGCAGTGCCCGAGGGACGGCTACCTACGAGCAGTACTTC. It is translated as CSARGTATYEQYF.

This clonotype was observed many times. CDR3 amino acids: CASSLGPPRTGGMKAFF. In nucleotides, the CDR3 is TGCGCCAGCAGCTTGGGACCCCCGCGGACAGGGGGAATGAAAGCTTTCTTT. The rearrangement joins TRBV5-1 to TRBJ1-1; 10 positions match TRBD1. The V and J ends lost 0 bases and 9 bases, in that order; junction bases with no gene match: 14. This CDR3 region has 17 residues. Germline V gene data show CDR1 as SGHRS and CDR2 as YFSETQ.

The V and J genes are TRBV29-1 and TRBJ2-7; 7 bases align to TRBD2. The CDR3 covers 13 residues. Germline V lookup: CDR1 SQVTM, CDR2 ANQGSEA. V dropped 4 bases and J dropped 3; count of bases not matched to a gene: 6. The CDR3 sequence is CSVVAGVLYEQYF. The CDR3 nucleotides read TGCAGCGTTGTGGCGGGGGTGCTCTACGAGCAGTACTTC.

This clonotype occurred many times. The CDR3 DNA reads as TGTGCCAGCAGTGAAAGCCCCGGGGGGGACCCCTACGAGCAGTACTTC. Encoded protein: CASSESPGGDPYEQYF. The chain carries TRBV6-1 and TRBJ2-7, with 8 nucleotides matching TRBD2. This CDR3 has 16 amino acids. V shed 2 bases and J 2 bases; nucleotides not matched to a gene: 8. Per the germline V gene, CDR1 is MNHNS and CDR2 is SASEGT.

The table lists this clonotype with many counts. The rearrangement uses TRBV30 and TRBJ2-7; TRBD1 matches 10 bases. With 7 bases clipped from V and 4 bases from J, the junction kept 7 bases outside the gene matches. The CDR3 has 13 residues. CDR1 is GTSNPN, CDR2 SVGIG, per germline (reference sequence). CDR3 sequence: CAFMRTGGYEQYF. The CDR3 bases are TGTGCCTTCATGAGGACAGGGGGGTACGAGCAGTACTTC.

This clonotype was observed many times. The chain recombines TRBV28 with TRBJ1-1, with a weak D call TRBD1 (6 bases). In germline, CDR1 is MDHEN, CDR2 SYDVKM. V gave up 6 bases and J gave up 3 bases, with 14 bases separating them. This CDR3 is built from 14 residues. The DNA for the CDR3 is TGTGCCAGCAGCCCTATTGGGGGCGACACTGAAGCTTTCTTT. It translates to CASSPIGGDTEAFF.

This clonotype was picked up many times. The rearrangement joins TRBV5-1 to TRBJ2-5; TRBD2 aligns across 12 bases. Germline CDR1 and CDR2: SGHRS and YFSETQ. This CDR3 is 16 amino acids long. J gave up 3 bases and V 4 bases, and 7 bases lay outside the gene matches. For the CDR3, the DNA is TGCGCCAGCAGCCCAGGACTAGCGGGGCCAAAAGAGACCCAGTACTTC. It yields the protein CASSPGLAGPKETQYF.

V usage is TRBV7-9 and J usage is TRBJ1-5; no clear D gene. CDR3 length: 14 residues. V lost 4 bases, J lost 3 bases, and 10 bases lay in between. CDR1 and CDR2 (germline): SEHNR, FQNEAQ (reference sequence). For the CDR3, the DNA is TGTGCCAGCAGCTATGACATAACCAATCAGCCCCAGCATTTT. As protein: CASSYDITNQPQHF. Using reference TRBV7-9 and TRBJ1-5 for the parts outside the CDR3, the full variable domain is DTGVSQNPRHKITKRGQNVTFRCDPISEHNRLYWYRQTLGQGPEFLTYFQNEAQLEKSRLLSDRFSAERPKGSFSTLEIQRTEQGDSAMYLCASSYDITNQPQHFGDGTRLSIL.

In its sample, this clonotype was seen many times. The chain is built from TRBV24-1 and TRBJ1-1; D unresolved. The germline gives CDR1 KGHDR, CDR2 SFDVKD. V was pared by 1 base and J by 0 bases, with 8 bases between. The CDR3 extends over 15 amino acids. CDR3 in amino acids: CATSDLHGLNTEAFF. The CDR3 DNA sequence: TGTGCCACCAGTGATTTACACGGATTGAACACTGAAGCTTTCTTT.

This clonotype was detected ten times or more. J is TRBJ2-7 and V is TRBV6-5, with TRBD2 matching over 8 bases. The trim removed 0 bases at V and 3 bases at J, leaving 7 bases unmatched. The germline gives CDR1 MNHEY, CDR2 SVGAGI. The CDR3 runs 16 residues. The chain's CDR3 is CASSYSFGTRHYEQYF. Here the CDR3 DNA reads TGTGCCAGCAGTTACTCTTTCGGGACTAGACACTACGAGCAGTACTTC.

This clonotype was recorded at least ten times. The chain couples TRBV20-1 to TRBJ1-2, with D tentatively TRBD1 (5 bases). Trimming removed 6 bases from V and 6 bases from J, with 17 bases in between. The germline gives CDR1 DFQATT, CDR2 SNEGSKA (reference sequence). The CDR3 consists of 13 residues. CDR3 nucleotides: TGCAGTGCCCAAGCGGGACGGAGAAATGGCTACACCTTC. It specifies CSAQAGRRNGYTF.

V gene TRBV12-3 or TRBV12-4 combines with J gene TRBJ2-7; 7 bases fit TRBD2. CDR3 length equals 14 residues. V gave up 3 bases and J gave up 7 bases; unmatched junction bases: 9. Here the CDR3 DNA reads TGTGCCAGCAGTTTCGGGGGGACCACCGGAGAGCAGTACTTC. Its protein is CASSFGGTTGEQYF.

This clonotype was observed a few times. This chain links TRBV6-1 with TRBJ2-7; tentatively, D is TRBD1 (5 bases). The germline gives CDR1 MNHNS, CDR2 SASEGT. V shed 3 bases and J shed 1 base, with 13 bases lying between them. The CDR3 totals 15 residues. CDR3 protein: CASSDETALSYEQYF. The CDR3 nucleotides read TGTGCCAGCAGTGATGAGACAGCCCTGTCCTACGAGCAGTACTTC.

The rearrangement links TRBV19 to TRBJ2-5; 8 bases are shared with TRBD1. Germline CDR1 LNHDA, CDR2 SQIVND (reference sequence). The CDR3 has 16 residues. Losses at the gene ends were 4 bases for V and 5 bases for J; bases not matched to a gene: 12. This CDR3 reads CASSTTGAPTGETQYF. CDR3 nucleotide sequence: TGTGCCAGTAGTACGACAGGGGCGCCGACGGGGGAGACCCAGTACTTC.

This clonotype was counted at least ten times. CDR3 protein: CASRSPAADTQYF. DNA for the CDR3: TGTGCCAGCCGGTCCCCAGCGGCAGATACGCAGTATTTT. The genes are TRBV11-2 and TRBJ2-3; D is possibly TRBD2 (5 bases). CDR1 is SGHAT, CDR2 FQNNGV, per germline. The CDR3 extends over 13 amino acids. Trimming pared 8 bases from V and 4 bases from J, leaving 13 bases between.

The V and J genes are TRBV25-1 and TRBJ1-2, with D unclear. The length of the CDR3 is 12 residues. V was pared by 4 bases and J by 7 bases, with 10 bases between. From germline, CDR1 is MGHDK and CDR2 SYGVNS. CDR3 sequence reads: CASSGFDVGYTF. The CDR3 DNA is TGTGCCAGCAGTGGGTTCGACGTTGGCTACACCTTC.

The sample holds many counts of this clonotype. The chain carries TRBV6-5 and TRBJ1-5; D ambiguous. Germline V lookup: CDR1 MNHEY, CDR2 SVGAGI. V was clipped by 4 bases and J by 2 bases, with 12 bases between them. This CDR3 has 15 residues. CDR3 region: CASSSHPRGNQPQHF. DNA of the CDR3: TGTGCCAGCAGTTCTCACCCGCGGGGCAATCAGCCCCAGCATTTT.

This clonotype was seen many times. The rearrangement uses TRBV19 and TRBJ1-2; tentatively, D is TRBD1 (5 bases). The CDR3 covers 13 residues. CDR1 LNHDA and CDR2 SQIVND come from the germline V gene (reference sequence). The germline V and J ends were trimmed by 5 bases and 6 bases, with 13 bases remaining between them. In DNA form, the CDR3 reads TGTGCCAGTAGTGTCTCAGGGTGGGATGGCTACACCTTC. Residues: CASSVSGWDGYTF. The complete variable domain, with remaining parts taken from reference TRBV19 and TRBJ1-2, reads DGGITQSPKYLFRKEGQNVTLSCEQNLNHDAMYWYRQDPGQGLRLIYYSQIVNDFQKGDIAEGYSVSREKKESFPLTVTSAQKNPTAFYLCASSVSGWDGYTFGSGTRLTVV.